Described below is a single T cell receptor (beta chain) sequence and its context. The data were obtained in a study of T cell changes during pregnancy in multiple sclerosis. Trimming left V 4 bases short and J 1 base short, with 12 bases between. Per germline, CDR1 SGHNT and CDR2 YYREEE (reference sequence). This CDR3 region has 15 residues. Repertoires were generated with immunoSEQ multiplex PCR, while TCRdb's copy carries only in-frame clones and drops some. The sample holds tens of thousands of clones, 89% seen once. This rearrangement joins TRBV5-4 to TRBJ1-5; TRBD1 might be the D (5 bases). The sample in question was CD4+ T cells from peripheral blood mononuclear cells, obtained in the first trimester of pregnancy. The origin of this receptor is a female donor with multiple sclerosis, enrolled in a pregnancy study. Here the CDR3 DNA reads TGTGCCAGCAGCCCCGGGCCAGGGAGCAATCAGCCCCAGCATTTT. Translated: CASSPGPGSNQPQHF.